The next 17 T cell receptor beta chains were all read from a single sample in a study of cytomegalovirus exposure and HLA in healthy donors. PCR was performed using 60 Vbeta and 13 Jbeta primers. Some clones are missing from TCRdb's copy, which holds only in-frame ones; the method was immunoSEQ multiplex PCR. There are under 300,000 clones in the sample; 80% to 90% occur only once, and 2% to 2.5% lies in the top ten. The specimen was PBMCs. The receptors were gathered from a woman in her 40s in good health and CMV-seropositive.

The V call is TRBV4-2, the J call TRBJ2-5; D is possibly TRBD2 (7 bases). Trimming cost V 4 bases and J 5 bases, with 20 bases left between them. The CDR3 sequence is 16 residues long. Germline-derived CDR1 and CDR2 are LGHNA and YNFKEQ. The chain's CDR3 is CASSLHAKGGGETQYF. The CDR3 coding sequence is TGTGCCAGCAGCCTCCACGCGAAGGGGGGAGGGGAGACCCAGTACTTC.

This clone came up once. The CDR3, as DNA: TGCGCCAGCAGCCAGCTGCCGGCACTAGCGGGAGTCAAAAACATTCAGTACTTC. Its translation is CASSQLPALAGVKNIQYF. The V gene is TRBV5-1, the J gene TRBJ2-4; 11 positions match TRBD2. CDR1 is SGHRS and CDR2 is YFSETQ in the germline V gene. V shed 4 bases and J 3 bases; nucleotides not matched to a gene: 12. This CDR3 region has 18 residues.

The gene calls are TRBV11-2 and TRBJ1-4; D remains ambiguous. CDR3 size: 16 residues. V lost 3 bases, J lost 0 bases, and 11 bases lay in between. Germline V gives CDR1 SGHAT, CDR2 FQNNGV. CDR3 DNA sequence: TGTGCCAGCAGCTTGGGCGAGATTGCAACTAATGAAAAACTGTTTTTT. The encoded protein is CASSLGEIATNEKLFF. Supplemented by reference TRBV11-2 and TRBJ1-4, the full variable domain reads EAGVAQSPRYKIIEKRQSVAFWCNPISGHATLYWYQQILGQGPKLLIQFQNNGVVDDSQLPKDRFSAERLKGVDSTLKIQPAKLEDSAVYLCASSLGEIATNEKLFFGSGTQLSVL.

The chain links TRBV30 to TRBJ2-7; D is ambiguous. CDR3 size: 13 residues. CDR1 is GTSNPN and CDR2 is SVGIG in the germline V gene (reference sequence). Trimming pared 2 bases from V and 2 bases from J, leaving 10 bases between. CDR3 sequence reads: CAWSRESTYEQYF. In DNA form, the CDR3 reads TGTGCCTGGAGTCGAGAGAGCACCTACGAGCAGTACTTC.

The CDR3 is CASSLLGSPLHF. DNA of the CDR3: TGTGCCAGCAGCTTACTAGGTTCACCCCTCCACTTT. The chain links TRBV7-9 to TRBJ1-6; D gene unclear. Germline V gives CDR1 SEHNR, CDR2 FQNEAQ (reference sequence). V was shortened by 2 bases and J by 9 bases, with 5 bases between the two germline ends. CDR3 length: 12 residues.

On this clone itself: Other DNA sequences within the sample encode an identical CDR3. This rearrangement joins TRBV6-5 to TRBJ2-1, with TRBD2 matching 9 bases. The CDR3 totals 16 residues. Germline V lookup: CDR1 MNHEY, CDR2 SVGAGI. V gave up 1 base and J gave up 1 base; unmatched junction bases: 2. CDR3 loop: CASSYFSGSSYNEQFF. The CDR3 DNA reads TGTGCCAGCAGTTACTTTAGCGGGAGTTCCTACAATGAGCAGTTCTTC.

The chain recombines TRBV7-3 with TRBJ2-3; 9 bases map to TRBD2. Germline CDR1 SGHTA, CDR2 FQGTGA. The CDR3 sequence is 14 residues long. V dropped 4 bases and J dropped 4; count of bases not matched to a gene: 3. The CDR3 region is CASSSLAGADTQYF. The CDR3 bases are TGTGCCAGCAGCTCGTTAGCGGGAGCAGATACGCAGTATTTT.

The gene calls are TRBV6-6 and TRBJ2-7; D is perhaps TRBD1 (6 bases). V was trimmed by 7 bases and J by 0 bases, leaving 19 bases between them. This CDR3 is built from 16 residues. Germline CDR1 reads MNHNY; CDR2 reads SVGAGI (reference sequence). The CDR3 sequence is CASTPLGHLRSYEQYF. The CDR3 bases are TGTGCCAGCACCCCACTGGGACACCTCCGCTCCTACGAGCAGTACTTC.

This chain connects TRBV28 to TRBJ2-3, with 9 nucleotides matching TRBD1. Trimming at V came to 5 bases and at J to 6 bases, leaving 6 bases not matched to a gene. This CDR3 is 14 amino acids long. The germline gives CDR1 MDHEN, CDR2 SYDVKM. The CDR3 DNA sequence: TGTGCCAGCAGTCTGGGGACAGGGAACGATACGCAGTATTTT. Protein: CASSLGTGNDTQYF.

The chain carries TRBV6-1 and TRBJ2-5, with a tentative D call TRBD2 (5 bases). CDR3 length: 15 amino acids. Looked up from germline, CDR1 is MNHNS and CDR2 is SASEGT. Trimming took 10 bases from V and 0 from J, leaving 18 bases between them. The CDR3, as DNA: TGTGCCACCGCGAGGAGCGGCGGGCACCAAGAGACCCAGTACTTC. Residues: CATARSGGHQETQYF.

This rearrangement joins TRBV30 to TRBJ2-3; 7 nucleotides match TRBD2. CDR3 length: 15 amino acids. Germline V gene lookup returns CDR1 GTSNPN and CDR2 SVGIG (reference sequence). J lost 4 bases, V lost 3 bases, and 10 bases had no gene match. CDR3 amino acids: CAWSAQRGGADTQYF. In nucleotides, the CDR3 is TGTGCCTGGAGCGCCCAGCGGGGAGGGGCAGATACGCAGTATTTT.

This chain connects TRBV18 to TRBJ1-1; D gene ambiguous. Between the trimmed V and J ends, which lost 2 bases and 0 bases, there was a span of 16 bases. The CDR3 covers 17 residues. Germline values: CDR1 KGHSH, CDR2 LQKENI. CDR3 coding DNA: TGTGCCAGCTCACCAGCGTCCAGAGGGTACCTGAACACTGAAGCTTTCTTT. Residues: CASSPASRGYLNTEAFF.

The chain uses TRBV7-9 and TRBJ2-4; 7 nucleotides match TRBD1. Germline values: CDR1 SEHNR, CDR2 FQNEAQ (reference sequence). CDR3 length: 16 amino acids. With 1 base clipped from V and 1 base from J, the junction kept 4 bases outside the gene matches. The CDR3 loop is CASSLEGGRAKNIQYF. CDR3 DNA: TGTGCCAGCAGCTTAGAAGGGGGCCGGGCCAAAAACATTCAGTACTTC.

This clone was recorded once. The chain is built from TRBV15 and TRBJ1-1, with D possibly TRBD1 on 6 matching bases. In germline, CDR1 is LNHNV, CDR2 YYDKDF (reference sequence). This CDR3 has 16 residues. V was cut by 1 base and J by 1 base, with 13 bases left in between. CDR3 DNA sequence: TGTGCCACCAGCAGAGGGCAGGGGCAGGCGAACACTGAAGCTTTCTTT. Its translation: CATSRGQGQANTEAFF.

The chain carries TRBV19 and TRBJ1-3, with 7 bases lining up with TRBD1. Trimming removed 8 bases from V and 3 bases from J; junction bases left unmatched: 13. From germline, CDR1 is LNHDA and CDR2 SQIVND (reference sequence). The CDR3 covers 16 residues. The CDR3 DNA reads TGTGCCAGTGGGACAGCCAAAACGATTCGTGGAAACACCATATATTTT. This gives the protein CASGTAKTIRGNTIYF.

The chain uses TRBV30 and TRBJ2-5; weak D call: TRBD2 (6 bases). Germline V gives CDR1 GTSNPN, CDR2 SVGIG (reference sequence). Trimming left V 5 bases short and J 1 base short, with 11 bases between. The CDR3 consists of 13 residues. DNA for the CDR3: TGTGCCTGGGAACCGGGACTCCAAGAGACCCAGTACTTC. This sequence encodes CAWEPGLQETQYF.

The chain links TRBV5-5 to TRBJ2-2; D ambiguous. V was trimmed by 4 bases and J by 4 bases, leaving 14 bases between them. The germline gives CDR1 SGHKS, CDR2 YYEKEE (reference sequence). The CDR3 length is 15 residues. In DNA, the CDR3 is TGTGCCAGCAGCCCCGCTTGGCAGTCCACCGGGGAGCTGTTTTTT. Its translation: CASSPAWQSTGELFF.